These 9 T cell receptor beta chains originate from one sample sequenced in a study of cytomegalovirus exposure and HLA in healthy donors. The PCR used 60 Vbeta and 13 Jbeta primers. Only in-frame clones appear in the TCRdb table, and some are missing; sequencing was by immunoSEQ multiplex PCR. The sample has 95,000 to 100,000 clones; 70% to 80% are singletons. The sequenced sample consisted of PBMCs. All receptors derive from a man aged 40-49 years in good health and CMV-seronegative.

The J gene is TRBJ2-1, the V gene TRBV5-5, with 8 bases lining up with TRBD2. The CDR3 totals 16 residues. V gave up 4 bases and J gave up 6 bases; unmatched junction bases: 12. Looked up from germline, CDR1 is SGHKS and CDR2 is YYEKEE (reference sequence). CDR3 bases: TGTGCCAGCAGCAGTGGGACTAGGTTGGTGTTCAATGAGCAGTTCTTC. It codes for CASSSGTRLVFNEQFF.

The V and J genes are TRBV6-5 and TRBJ2-3; TRBD2 matches at 8 bases. The CDR3 is made up of 14 amino acids. The germline V gene has CDR1 MNHEY and CDR2 SVGAGI. The ends lost 6 bases at V and 3 bases at J; junction bases unmatched: 5. As DNA, the CDR3 is TGTGCCAGCAGCCGGGGGGGCCTGACAGATACGCAGTATTTT. This codes for CASSRGGLTDTQYF.

This clone came up a few times. The V gene is TRBV30, the J gene TRBJ2-3; D gene uncertain. Germline V gene lookup returns CDR1 GTSNPN and CDR2 SVGIG (reference sequence). The V gene lost 0 bases and the J gene lost 4 bases, with 5 bases spanning the gap. The CDR3 spans 12 residues. The CDR3 sequence: CAWSVISDTQYF. Here the CDR3 DNA reads TGTGCCTGGAGTGTCATTTCAGATACGCAGTATTTT.

The V gene is TRBV4-2, the J gene TRBJ2-2; TRBD2 matches 12 bases. J was trimmed by 3 bases and V by 0 bases; bases with no gene match: 5. The CDR3 consists of 18 residues. Looked up from germline, CDR1 is LGHNA and CDR2 is YNFKEQ. CDR3 nucleotides: TGTGCCAGCAGCCAAGATCTCCGACTAGCGGGAGACACCGGGGAGCTGTTTTTT. Translation gives CASSQDLRLAGDTGELFF.

The V gene is TRBV29-1, the J gene TRBJ2-5, with D perhaps matching TRBD2 (5 bases). V lost 3 bases and J lost 5, with 10 bases in between. CDR3 size: 12 residues. The germline CDR1 and CDR2 sequences are SQVTM and ANQGSEA. CDR3 loop: CSVEGGEETQYF. The CDR3 DNA sequence: TGCAGCGTTGAGGGTGGGGAGGAGACCCAGTACTTC.

The chain uses TRBV7-2 and TRBJ1-2; D not certain. The germline V gene has CDR1 SGHTA and CDR2 FQGNSA. The CDR3 runs 13 residues. With 5 bases removed from V and 4 bases from J, the gap between germline ends came to 11 bases. Here the CDR3 reads CASSPGGSYGYTF. DNA of the CDR3: TGTGCCAGCAGCCCGGGCGGGTCCTATGGCTACACCTTC.

The chain is built from TRBV19 and TRBJ2-1; D not resolved. This CDR3 contains 13 residues. The V gene's germline CDR1 is LNHDA and CDR2 SQIVND (reference sequence). Trimming pared 5 bases from V and 12 bases from J, leaving 17 bases between. The CDR3 DNA reads as TGTGCCAGTAGTTGGGCAAACAGAGAAGGGCAGTTCTTC. This sequence encodes CASSWANREGQFF.

This clone is a singleton in its sample. The chain carries TRBV7-9 and TRBJ1-1, with 7 bases lining up with TRBD1. V was clipped by 1 base and J by 2 bases; unmatched bases: 10. CDR1 is SEHNR and CDR2 is FQNEAQ in the germline V gene (reference sequence). The CDR3 runs 17 residues. CDR3 nucleotides: TGTGCCAGCAGCTTAGGGTCGACAGGGTACCGCAACACTGAAGCTTTCTTT. Its protein is CASSLGSTGYRNTEAFF. Combining the CDR3 with reference TRBV7-9 and TRBJ1-1 gives the whole variable domain DTGVSQNPRHKITKRGQNVTFRCDPISEHNRLYWYRQTLGQGPEFLTYFQNEAQLEKSRLLSDRFSAERPKGSFSTLEIQRTEQGDSAMYLCASSLGSTGYRNTEAFFGQGTRLTVV.

The chain is built from TRBV5-1 and TRBJ2-7; 15 positions match TRBD2. Trimming cost V 4 bases and J 3 bases; bases outside gene matches: 5. The CDR3 is made up of 16 amino acids. CDR1 and CDR2 from the germline V gene are SGHRS and YFSETQ. For the CDR3, the DNA is TGCGCCAGCAGCCCCGGGACTAGCGGGGGGCTCTACGAGCAGTACTTC. As protein: CASSPGTSGGLYEQYF.